This T cell receptor beta chain emerged from a study of identical twins. Findings and limits, study-wide: In monozygotic twins, models underestimated the sharing of out-of-frame TCR alpha.

Concerning this clonotype itself: Its antigen is undetermined.

TCRdb passed the 5' RACE reads through MiXCR, listing each CDR3 protein once. The sample includes roughly 720,000 distinct CDR3 sequences, around a sixth of them seen just once. With V trimmed by 5 bases and J by 3 bases, 5 bases remained unmatched. This CDR3 has 14 residues. Germline V gene sequence: CDR1 SQVTM, CDR2 ANQGSEA. The same data also went into a second study, on T cells expressing NK-cell markers. That investigation notes: For several experiments, T cell sorting was restricted to the alpha-beta TCR population by means of an anti-gamma-delta TCR antibody.

The receptor's source is a woman younger than 30 in good health. Specimen: PBMCs. V gene TRBV29-1 combines with J gene TRBJ2-2; 8 bases agree with TRBD2. CDR3 coding DNA: TGCAGCGTTCGGACTAGCTTCGACACCGGGGAGCTGTTTTTT. Encoded protein: CSVRTSFDTGELFF.